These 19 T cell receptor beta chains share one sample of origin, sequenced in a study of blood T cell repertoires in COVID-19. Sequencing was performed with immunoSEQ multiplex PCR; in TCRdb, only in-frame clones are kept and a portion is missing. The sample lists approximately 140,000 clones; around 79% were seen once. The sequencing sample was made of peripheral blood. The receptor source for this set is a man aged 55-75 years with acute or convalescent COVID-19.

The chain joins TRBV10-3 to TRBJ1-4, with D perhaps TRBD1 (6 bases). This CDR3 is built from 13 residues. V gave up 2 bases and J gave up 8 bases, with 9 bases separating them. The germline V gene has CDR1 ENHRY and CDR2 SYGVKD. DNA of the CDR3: TGTGCCATCAGTGAGGGACAGAGGGAAAAACTGTTTTTT. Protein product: CAISEGQREKLFF.

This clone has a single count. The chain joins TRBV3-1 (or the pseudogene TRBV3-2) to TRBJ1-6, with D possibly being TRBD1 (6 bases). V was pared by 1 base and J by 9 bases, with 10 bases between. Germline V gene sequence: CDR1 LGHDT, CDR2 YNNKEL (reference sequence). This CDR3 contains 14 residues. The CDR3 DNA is TGTGCCAGCAGCCAAGGCAGAGGGGGTTCACCCCTCCACTTT. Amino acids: CASSQGRGGSPLHF.

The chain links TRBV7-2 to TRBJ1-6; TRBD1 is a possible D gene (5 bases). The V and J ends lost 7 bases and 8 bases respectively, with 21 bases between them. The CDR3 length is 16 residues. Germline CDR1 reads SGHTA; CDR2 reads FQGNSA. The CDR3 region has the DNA TGTGCCAGCACGAACCCTGGGGCTGTGGTTGATTCACCCCTCCACTTT. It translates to CASTNPGAVVDSPLHF.

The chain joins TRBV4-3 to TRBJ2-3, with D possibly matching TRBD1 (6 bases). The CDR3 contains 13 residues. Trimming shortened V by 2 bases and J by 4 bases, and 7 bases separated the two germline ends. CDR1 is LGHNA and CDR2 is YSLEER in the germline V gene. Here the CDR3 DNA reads TGCGCCAGCAGCCAACCAGGGGCAGATACGCAGTATTTT. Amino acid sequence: CASSQPGADTQYF.

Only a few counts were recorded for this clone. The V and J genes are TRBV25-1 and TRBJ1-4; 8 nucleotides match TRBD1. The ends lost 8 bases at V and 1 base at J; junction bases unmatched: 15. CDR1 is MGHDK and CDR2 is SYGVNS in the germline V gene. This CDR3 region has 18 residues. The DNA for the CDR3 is TGTGCCAGCGGAGGAGGGGCAGGGGGCGGTATAACTAATGAAAAACTGTTTTTT. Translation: CASGGGAGGGITNEKLFF.

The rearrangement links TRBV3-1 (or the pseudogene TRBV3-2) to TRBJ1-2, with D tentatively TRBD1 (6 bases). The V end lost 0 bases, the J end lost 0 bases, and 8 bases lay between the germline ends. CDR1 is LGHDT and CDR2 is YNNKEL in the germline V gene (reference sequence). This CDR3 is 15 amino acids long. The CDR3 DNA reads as TGTGCCAGCAGCCAAGAGCCAGGGGCTAACTATGGCTACACCTTC. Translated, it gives CASSQEPGANYGYTF.

The DNA for the CDR3 is TGTGCCAGCAGCTTAGATAGACAGGGGTACGAGCAGTACTTC. It encodes CASSLDRQGYEQYF. The V call is TRBV11-2, the J call TRBJ2-7; 8 bases agree with TRBD1. CDR1 is SGHAT, CDR2 FQNNGV, per germline. The V segment lost 0 bases and the J segment 4 bases; nucleotides outside the gene matches: 2. The CDR3 has 14 amino acids.

The CDR3 DNA sequence: TGTGCCATCAGTGACCGGAGAGAAAAACTGTTTTTT. Its protein product is CAISDRREKLFF. V gene TRBV10-3 combines with J gene TRBJ1-4; D is uncertain. Looked up from germline, CDR1 is ENHRY and CDR2 is SYGVKD. The CDR3 spans 12 residues. V gave up 3 bases and J gave up 8 bases, with 7 bases separating them.

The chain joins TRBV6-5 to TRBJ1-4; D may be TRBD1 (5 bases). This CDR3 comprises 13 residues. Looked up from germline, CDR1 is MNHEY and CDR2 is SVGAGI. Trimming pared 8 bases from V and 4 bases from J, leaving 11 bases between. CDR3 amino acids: CASRGALNEKLFF. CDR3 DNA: TGTGCCAGCCGCGGGGCCCTTAATGAAAAACTGTTTTTT.

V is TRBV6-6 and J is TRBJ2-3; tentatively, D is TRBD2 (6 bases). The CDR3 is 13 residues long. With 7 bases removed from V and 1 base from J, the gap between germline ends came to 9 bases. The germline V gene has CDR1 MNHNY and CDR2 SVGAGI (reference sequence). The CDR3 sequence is CASTGVRTDTQYF. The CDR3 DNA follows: TGTGCCAGCACGGGGGTCCGCACAGATACGCAGTATTTT.

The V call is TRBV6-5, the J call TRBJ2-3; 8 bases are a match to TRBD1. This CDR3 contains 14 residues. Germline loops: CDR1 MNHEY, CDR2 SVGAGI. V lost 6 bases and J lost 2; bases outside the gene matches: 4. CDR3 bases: TGTGCCAGCAGCCGGGACAGGAACACAGATACGCAGTATTTT. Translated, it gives CASSRDRNTDTQYF.

The CDR3 bases are TGCGCCAGCAGCCCGGCCGGGAGTTTGCCAGATACGCAGTATTTT. Translation gives CASSPAGSLPDTQYF. The chain employs TRBV4-3 and TRBJ2-3; D possibly corresponds to TRBD2 (6 bases). V dropped 4 bases and J dropped 4 bases, with 15 bases sitting between them. CDR3 length: 15 residues. The V gene's germline CDR1 is LGHNA and CDR2 YSLEER.

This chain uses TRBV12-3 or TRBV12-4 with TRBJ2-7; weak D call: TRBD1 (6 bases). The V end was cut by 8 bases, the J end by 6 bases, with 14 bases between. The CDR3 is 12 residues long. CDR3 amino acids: CASGQFYGEQYF. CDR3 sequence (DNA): TGTGCCAGCGGACAGTTTTATGGCGAGCAGTACTTC.

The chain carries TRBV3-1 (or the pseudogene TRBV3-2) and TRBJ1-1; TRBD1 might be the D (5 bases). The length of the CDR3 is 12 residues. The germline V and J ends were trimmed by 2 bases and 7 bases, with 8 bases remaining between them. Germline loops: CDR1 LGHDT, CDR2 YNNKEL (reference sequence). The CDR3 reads CASSQPQGEAFF. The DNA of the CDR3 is TGTGCCAGCAGCCAACCGCAGGGTGAAGCTTTCTTT.

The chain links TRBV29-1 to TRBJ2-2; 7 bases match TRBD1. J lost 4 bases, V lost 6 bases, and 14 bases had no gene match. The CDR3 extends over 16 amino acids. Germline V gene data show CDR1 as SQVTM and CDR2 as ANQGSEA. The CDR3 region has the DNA TGCAGCGTCGGGATCGGGGCAGGGGGTAGCACCGGGGAGCTGTTTTTT. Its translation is CSVGIGAGGSTGELFF.

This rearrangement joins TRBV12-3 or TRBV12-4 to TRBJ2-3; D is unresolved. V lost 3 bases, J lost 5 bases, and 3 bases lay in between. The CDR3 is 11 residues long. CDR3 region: CASSFQDTQYF. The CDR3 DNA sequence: TGTGCCAGCAGTTTCCAAGATACGCAGTATTTT.

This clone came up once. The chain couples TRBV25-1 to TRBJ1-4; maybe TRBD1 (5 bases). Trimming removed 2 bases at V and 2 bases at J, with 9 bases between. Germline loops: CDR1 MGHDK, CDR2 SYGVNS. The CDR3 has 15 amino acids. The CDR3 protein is CASSEQAGTNEKLFF. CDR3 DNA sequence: TGTGCCAGCAGTGAACAGGCAGGGACTAATGAAAAACTGTTTTTT.

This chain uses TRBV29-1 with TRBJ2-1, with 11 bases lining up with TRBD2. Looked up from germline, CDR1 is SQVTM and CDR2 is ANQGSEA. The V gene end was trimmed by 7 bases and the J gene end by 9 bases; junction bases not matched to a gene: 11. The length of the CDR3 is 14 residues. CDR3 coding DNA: TGCAGCGCCGGCACTAGCGGGAGTTGGGGTGAGCAGTTCTTC. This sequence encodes CSAGTSGSWGEQFF.

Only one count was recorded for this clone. CDR3 loop: CASSFVTDTQYF. CDR3 in DNA: TGTGCCAGCAGCTTCGTCACAGATACGCAGTATTTT. The chain is built from TRBV5-6 and TRBJ2-3; D not resolved. The CDR3 totals 12 residues. The germline V and J ends were trimmed by 2 bases and 2 bases, with 3 bases remaining between them. Per the germline V gene, CDR1 is SGHDT and CDR2 is YYEEEE.